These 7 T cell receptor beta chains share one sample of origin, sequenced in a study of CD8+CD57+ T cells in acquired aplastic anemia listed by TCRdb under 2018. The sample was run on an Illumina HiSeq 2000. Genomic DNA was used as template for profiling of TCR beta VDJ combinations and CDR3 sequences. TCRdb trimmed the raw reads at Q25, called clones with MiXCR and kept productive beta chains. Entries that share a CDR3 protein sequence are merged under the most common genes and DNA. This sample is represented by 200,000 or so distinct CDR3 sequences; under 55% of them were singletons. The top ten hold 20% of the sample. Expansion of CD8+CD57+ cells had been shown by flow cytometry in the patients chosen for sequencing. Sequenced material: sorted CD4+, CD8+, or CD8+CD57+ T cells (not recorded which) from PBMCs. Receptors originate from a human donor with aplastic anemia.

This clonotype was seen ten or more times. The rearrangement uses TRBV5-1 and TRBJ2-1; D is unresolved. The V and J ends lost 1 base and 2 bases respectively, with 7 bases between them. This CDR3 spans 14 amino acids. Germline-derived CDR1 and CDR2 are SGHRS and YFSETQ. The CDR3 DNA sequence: TGCGCCAGCAGCTTGCGGGCTACCTACAATGAGCAGTTCTTC. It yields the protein CASSLRATYNEQFF.

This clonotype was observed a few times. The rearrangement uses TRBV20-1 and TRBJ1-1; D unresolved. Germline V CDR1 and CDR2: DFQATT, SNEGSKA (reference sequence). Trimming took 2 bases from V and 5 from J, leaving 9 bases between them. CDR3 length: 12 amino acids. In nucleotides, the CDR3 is TGCAGTGCTAGAAAGGCCGATACTGAAGCTTTCTTT. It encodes CSARKADTEAFF.

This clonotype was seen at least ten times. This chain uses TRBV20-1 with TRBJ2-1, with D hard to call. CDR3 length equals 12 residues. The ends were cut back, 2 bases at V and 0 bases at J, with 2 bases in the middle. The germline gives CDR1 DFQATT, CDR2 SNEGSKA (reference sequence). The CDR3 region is CSARPSYNEQFF. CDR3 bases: TGCAGTGCTAGACCCTCCTACAATGAGCAGTTCTTC.

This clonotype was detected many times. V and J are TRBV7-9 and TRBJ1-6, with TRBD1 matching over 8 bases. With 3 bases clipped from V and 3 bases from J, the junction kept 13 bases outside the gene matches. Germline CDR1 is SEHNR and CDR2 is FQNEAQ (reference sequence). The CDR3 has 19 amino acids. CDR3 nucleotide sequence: TGTGCCAGCAGCTTTCTCAGGGGGCAGAGTTCGGTCTATAATTCACCCCTCCACTTT. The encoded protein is CASSFLRGQSSVYNSPLHF.

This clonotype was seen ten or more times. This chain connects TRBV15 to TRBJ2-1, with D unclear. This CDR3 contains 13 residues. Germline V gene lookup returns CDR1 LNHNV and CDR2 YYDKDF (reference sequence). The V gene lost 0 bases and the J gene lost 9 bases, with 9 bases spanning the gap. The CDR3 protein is CATSRDQASEQFF. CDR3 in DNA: TGTGCCACCAGCAGAGATCAGGCGAGTGAGCAGTTCTTC.

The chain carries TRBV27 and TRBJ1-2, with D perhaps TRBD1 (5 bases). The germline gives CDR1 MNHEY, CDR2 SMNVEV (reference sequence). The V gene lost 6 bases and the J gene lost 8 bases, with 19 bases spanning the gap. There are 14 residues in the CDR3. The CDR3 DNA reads TGTGCCAGCAGCCAAGATCGGGGGGACGGGGGCTACACCTTC. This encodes CASSQDRGDGGYTF.

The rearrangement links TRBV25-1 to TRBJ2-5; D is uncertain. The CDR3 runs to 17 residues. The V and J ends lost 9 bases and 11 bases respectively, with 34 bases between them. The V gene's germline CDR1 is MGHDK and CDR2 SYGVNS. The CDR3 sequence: CASTPPPWSSGYNEQYF. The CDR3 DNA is TGTGCCAGTACCCCCCCCCCATGGTCCTCTGGCTACAATGAGCAGTACTTC.